The 21 T cell receptor beta chains in this list originate from one sample, sequenced in a study of blood T cells in healthy people across ages. A second PCR of about 6 to 11 cycles used a sample-barcoded 5' primer and a J-beta primer mix. Via MiXCR, TCRdb re-called the 5' RACE reads, giving one row per CDR3 protein. The sample includes 630,000 or so distinct CDR3 sequences, about 30% seen only once; the top ten take roughly 14%. The specimen was blood. These TCRs come from a woman of 80 years or more in good health.

The chain employs TRBV27 and TRBJ1-1; D remains ambiguous. Germline lookup yields CDR1 MNHEY and CDR2 SMNVEV (reference sequence). This CDR3 contains 11 residues. V was clipped by 10 bases and J by 5 bases, with 11 bases between them. The CDR3 loop reads CATVVGTEAFF. The CDR3 DNA follows: TGTGCCACAGTAGTCGGGACTGAAGCTTTCTTT.

CDR3 in amino acids: CASSLDWGITYEQYF. DNA for the CDR3: TGTGCCAGCAGCTTAGACTGGGGGATAACCTACGAGCAGTACTTC. V usage is TRBV11-2 and J usage is TRBJ2-7; the D gene could be TRBD1 or TRBD2 (5 bases each). Trimming took off 0 bases at V and 2 bases at J, with 11 bases between the two ends. The germline V gene encodes CDR1 SGHAT and CDR2 FQNNGV. This CDR3 comprises 15 residues.

This clonotype was detected ten times or more. V is TRBV6-2 or TRBV6-3 and J is TRBJ2-7, with a possible D match to TRBD2 (6 bases). This CDR3 has 15 residues. Germline V gene data show CDR1 as MNHEY and CDR2 as SVGEGT. V gave up 5 bases and J gave up 9 bases, with 23 bases separating them. CDR3 nucleotide sequence: TGTGCCAGCAGTAACCCTAGCGAACCGGGTGGAAGGCAGTACTTC. It encodes CASSNPSEPGGRQYF.

J is TRBJ2-3 and V is TRBV6-1, with D perhaps assigned TRBD1 or TRBD2 (5 bases each). CDR1 is MNHNS, CDR2 SASEGT, per germline. V lost 6 bases, J lost 1 base, and 20 bases lay in between. The CDR3 totals 17 residues. The CDR3 protein is CASRRSGWGLGTDTQYF. Written as DNA, the CDR3 is TGTGCCAGCAGGCGCTCCGGGTGGGGGTTGGGCACAGATACGCAGTATTTT.

This clonotype was seen many times. The CDR3 DNA follows: TGTGCCAGCAGTCCCCGTCTGGGGAATTCACCCCTCCACTTT. Its translation is CASSPRLGNSPLHF. The rearrangement links TRBV2 to TRBJ1-6; D remains unclear. Per germline, CDR1 SNHLY and CDR2 FYNNEI. V lost 5 bases and J lost 7, with 12 bases in between. This CDR3 is 14 amino acids long.

This clonotype appeared a few times. The chain employs TRBV6-5 and TRBJ1-1; D is unclear. This CDR3 has 14 residues. Trimming left V 2 bases short and J 0 bases short, with 7 bases between. CDR1 and CDR2 from the germline V gene are MNHEY and SVGAGI. As DNA, the CDR3 is TGTGCCAGCAGTTACAGGAGCATGAACACTGAAGCTTTCTTT. Protein: CASSYRSMNTEAFF.

This clonotype has more than one count but fewer than ten. The chain uses TRBV20-1 and TRBJ1-5; perhaps TRBD1 as D (6 bases). The length of the CDR3 is 14 residues. Germline CDR1 DFQATT, CDR2 SNEGSKA (reference sequence). Trimming left V 5 bases short and J 4 bases short, with 15 bases between. CDR3 nucleotides: TGCAGTGCTGTGGGCGGGGGCAATAATCAGCCCCAGCATTTT. Translating gives CSAVGGGNNQPQHF.

The V and J genes are TRBV7-2 and TRBJ2-7; 9 bases match TRBD1. The CDR3 sequence is 15 residues long. Trimming cost V 4 bases and J 4 bases; bases outside gene matches: 8. CDR1 is SGHTA and CDR2 is FQGNSA in the germline V gene. The CDR3, as DNA: TGTGCCAGCAGCTCCCAGACAGGGGGGATTTACGAGCAGTACTTC. Protein: CASSSQTGGIYEQYF.

This clonotype appeared once. This clone may be a read error of a much larger clone one base away. The chain recombines TRBV28 with TRBJ2-1; D may match TRBD1 or TRBD2 (5 bases each). Germline CDR1 reads MDHEN; CDR2 reads SYDVKM. This CDR3 is 14 amino acids long. CDR3 loop: CASQQGPSYDEQFF. Here the CDR3 DNA reads TGTGCCAGCCAGCAGGGACCGTCCTACGATGAGCAGTTCTTC.

The table lists this clonotype with many counts. J is TRBJ1-2 and V is TRBV7-2; no reliable D call. Germline V lookup: CDR1 SGHTA, CDR2 FQGNSA. V gave up 1 base and J gave up 6 bases, with 9 bases separating them. The CDR3 is 13 residues long. The CDR3 DNA sequence: TGTGCCAGCAGCTTAGTGGCTCGGGATGGCTACACCTTC. It translates to CASSLVARDGYTF.

Only a few counts were recorded for this clonotype. The chain joins TRBV9 to TRBJ2-5, with D perhaps TRBD1 (6 bases). The V end was cut by 3 bases, the J end by 11 bases, with 26 bases between. CDR3 size: 16 residues. Looked up from germline, CDR1 is SGDLS and CDR2 is YYNGEE. The CDR3 nucleotides read TGTGCCAGCAGCGCCAGAGGGGGATTACGGTACAATGAGCAGTACTTC. This gives the protein CASSARGGLRYNEQYF.

The V call is TRBV30, the J call TRBJ1-1; 8 nucleotides match TRBD1. The ends lost 5 bases at V and 3 bases at J; junction bases unmatched: 2. The CDR3 consists of 12 residues. Germline CDR1 and CDR2: GTSNPN and SVGIG (reference sequence). CDR3 coding DNA: TGTGCCTGGGAACAGGGGGACACTGAAGCTTTCTTT. Its translation: CAWEQGDTEAFF.

This clonotype was detected ten times or more. A much larger clone lies one base from this, so it may be a read error. This chain connects TRBV20-1 to TRBJ2-1, with TRBD1 as a possible D gene (6 bases). The J call may be incorrect, as the DNA end agrees better with TRBJ2-7. There are 12 residues in the CDR3. Per the germline V gene, CDR1 is DFQATT and CDR2 is SNEGSKA (reference sequence). CDR3 coding DNA: TGCAGTGCCCGGGACACCTACAATGAGCAGTACTTC. It translates to CSARDTYNEQYF.

The chain recombines TRBV9 with TRBJ2-1, with 9 bases that match TRBD2. This CDR3 has 16 residues. The germline V gene has CDR1 SGDLS and CDR2 YYNGEE. Trimming cost V 0 bases and J 9 bases; bases outside gene matches: 10. The CDR3 is CASSVGSSGGLVEQFF. Written as DNA, the CDR3 is TGTGCCAGCAGCGTAGGTAGTAGCGGGGGTCTTGTTGAGCAGTTCTTC.

Worth noting for this clonotype: Given a much more abundant clone one base away, this may be a read error. The V and J genes are TRBV4-1 and TRBJ2-3; tentative D call: TRBD2 (5 bases). Germline CDR1 MGHRA, CDR2 YSYEKL. The CDR3 consists of 15 residues. The CDR3 here is CASGQPRLSADTQYF. The DNA of the CDR3 is TGCGCCAGCGGCCAACCTAGACTATCCGCCGATACGCAGTATTTT.

The chain employs TRBV24-1 and TRBJ2-3; possibly TRBD1 or TRBD2 for D (6 bases each). Germline CDR1 KGHDR, CDR2 SFDVKD. The V and J ends lost 7 bases and 2 bases respectively, with 21 bases between them. The CDR3 is 17 residues long. CDR3 sequence: CATRHRQGKRVTDTQYF. CDR3 DNA sequence: TGTGCCACCAGGCACCGTCAGGGGAAGCGGGTCACAGATACGCAGTATTTT.

This clonotype occurred a few times. The chain couples TRBV28 to TRBJ1-2, with 10 bases identical to TRBD1. Trimming took 6 bases from V and 9 from J; bases not matched to a gene: 4. The CDR3 extends over 12 amino acids. Per germline, CDR1 MDHEN and CDR2 SYDVKM. The CDR3, as DNA: TGTGCCAGCAGGGGGACAGGGGTGCGCTACACCTTC. Translated: CASRGTGVRYTF.

There are a few counts of this clonotype. The chain carries TRBV9 and TRBJ2-5; possible D gene TRBD2, 6 bases. This CDR3 region has 15 residues. Germline-derived CDR1 and CDR2 are SGDLS and YYNGEE. Deletions cut 2 bases from V and 11 bases from J, with 22 bases between. The CDR3 coding sequence is TGTGCCAGCAGCGTCGGGACTTTCTCCTACAATGAGCAGTACTTC. Translated, it gives CASSVGTFSYNEQYF.

Comment on this clonotype: Just one base apart from a much larger clone, this may be a read error. This chain links TRBV2 with TRBJ1-1; D possibly corresponds to TRBD1 (6 bases). CDR1 is SNHLY, CDR2 FYNNEI, per germline. The CDR3 spans 12 residues. The CDR3 DNA reads TGTGCCAGCAGTGTGGGGGACACTGGAGCTTTCTTT. Translated, it gives CASSVGDTGAFF.

The count of this clonotype is one. The V and J genes are TRBV6-1 and TRBJ2-1; 10 nucleotides align to TRBD2. The CDR3 runs to 19 residues. Trimming took 2 bases from V and 5 from J; bases not matched to a gene: 15. Germline CDR1 reads MNHNS; CDR2 reads SASEGT. CDR3 residues: CASSEWLAGAILHNNEQFF. The CDR3 coding sequence is TGTGCCAGCAGTGAATGGCTAGCGGGGGCCATCCTACACAACAATGAGCAGTTCTTC.

For this clonotype: A much larger clone sits a single nucleotide away, making a read error possible. J is TRBJ2-7 and V is TRBV5-1; 8 bases align to TRBD2. The DNA end favors TRBJ2-5, so the J call may be wrong. Germline V CDR1 and CDR2: SGHRS, YFSETQ. The length of the CDR3 is 16 residues. The CDR3 protein is CASSFSRGGRGGTQYF. The DNA of the CDR3 is TGCGCCAGCAGCTTCAGTCGGGGGGGTCGGGGAGGGACCCAGTACTTC.